This T cell receptor beta chain was documented in a study of prognosis after radiotherapy for stage I lung cancer. Study-level background: A handful of patients developed post-radiotherapy distant metastases at median around 7 months; about 15 had no significant progression.

Genomic DNA provided the template from which TCR beta CDR3 was amplified by two-round multiplex PCR. Specific primers for each TRBV and TRBJ gene were what first-round PCR used. One entry per CDR3 protein, called by TCRdb with MiXCR from the multiplex PCR reads. The table includes about 21,000 distinct CDR3 sequences, about 40% detected once. Study-level results: Any tumor specificity that the expanded TCR clones may have had was not determined.

The blood draw at each of two time points yielded about 6 milliliters of peripheral blood. The sample holds a few counts of this clonotype. Its specificity is unknown. This is likely an artifact of a read error, given a far larger clone one base away. V was cut by 0 bases and J by 5 bases, with 17 bases left in between. The CDR3 loop spans 17 amino acids. Germline assignment: CDR1 MNHEY and CDR2 SVGAGI. The TCR sequence derives from a donor over 45 with non-small cell lung cancer. This chain links TRBV6-5 with TRBJ2-1; no clear D. Here the sequenced sample was PBMCs, taken before or after stereotactic body radiation therapy (not recorded which). CDR3: CASSYSNSWALDNEQFF. Written as DNA, the CDR3 is TGTGCCAGCAGTTACTCGAATTCTTGGGCGCTGGACAATGAGCAGTTCTTC.